These 14 T cell receptor beta chains came from one sample sequenced in a study of CXCR3-negative and CXCR3-positive naive CD8 T cells. UMI-labeled 5' RACE yielded the TRB cDNA libraries. TCRdb reprocessed the 5' RACE reads and keeps a single row for each CDR3 protein, giving no DNA. This sample's clone table lists roughly 70,000 distinct CDR3 sequences. Input material: naive CXCR3- CD8+ T cells from blood. Indicated subset: CD45RO-CCR7+CD27+CD95- naive CD8+ T cells lacking CXCR3 (TNR3-). The receptors shown here come from a human donor in good health. Some clones in this sample may be carry-over from other donors' samples.

The CDR3 sequence: CSSADRTSSYNEQFF. The chain has TRBV29-1 and TRBJ2-1; TCRdb's assignment of TRBD1 cannot be checked, as there is no DNA. CDR1 is SQVTM and CDR2 is ANQGSEA in the germline V gene. This CDR3 has 15 residues.

The chain joins TRBV12-3 or TRBV12-4 to TRBJ1-1. This CDR3 spans 12 amino acids. Here the CDR3 reads CASSFWPPEAFF.

This chain links TRBV11-2 with TRBJ1-2. CDR1 and CDR2 from the germline V gene are SGHAT and FQNNGV. This CDR3 comprises 15 residues. The chain's CDR3 is CASSLAREANYGYTF.

The J gene is TRBJ2-7, the V gene TRBV29-1; with no DNA, the TCRdb D assignment of TRBD1 cannot be verified. Looked up from germline, CDR1 is SQVTM and CDR2 is ANQGSEA. CDR3 size: 11 residues. CDR3 sequence: CSSTDSYEQYF.

The chain recombines TRBV28 with TRBJ2-7; the D call from TCRdb, TRBD2, cannot be confirmed without DNA. The CDR3 sequence is 16 residues long. Germline V gene data show CDR1 as MDHEN and CDR2 as SYDVKM. The CDR3 here is CASNNLAGGPSYEQYF. Variable domain in full (rest from reference TRBV28 and TRBJ2-7): DVKVTQSSRYLVKRTGEKVFLECVQDMDHENMFWYRQDPGLGLRLIYFSYDVKMKEKGDIPEGYSVSREKKERFSLILESASTNQTSMYLCASNNLAGGPSYEQYFGPGTRLTVT.

This sequence joins TRBV9 and TRBJ2-5; checking the TCRdb D call of TRBD2 is not possible without DNA. CDR1 is SGDLS and CDR2 is YYNGEE in the germline V gene. The CDR3 runs to 15 residues. This CDR3 is CASSVGTSGQESQYF.

This chain connects TRBV7-6 to TRBJ1-5; TCRdb's D call of TRBD1 is untestable without DNA. Per germline, CDR1 SGHVS and CDR2 FNYEAQ. The CDR3 totals 22 residues. The CDR3: CASSLEPGQEPFWGYSNQPQHF.

The rearrangement joins TRBV5-4 to TRBJ2-1; TCRdb names TRBD2, which stays unverified in the absence of DNA. Germline V CDR1 and CDR2: SGHNT, YYREEE (reference sequence). The CDR3 runs to 15 residues. CDR3 loop: CASSLERWRGNEQFF.

The chain recombines TRBV4-3 with TRBJ2-1; there is no DNA to check the TCRdb D call of TRBD2. The CDR3 is 15 amino acids. Germline values: CDR1 LGHNA, CDR2 YSLEER. The CDR3 here is CASSQDPSGGGEQFF.

The rearrangement uses TRBV20-1 and TRBJ2-7. Germline CDR1 reads DFQATT; CDR2 reads SNEGSKA (reference sequence). CDR3 length: 14 amino acids. The CDR3 protein is CSARIARSSYEQYF.

This chain connects TRBV29-1 to TRBJ1-2; TCRdb names TRBD1, which stays unverified in the absence of DNA. The CDR3 consists of 13 residues. Germline CDR1 and CDR2: SQVTM and ANQGSEA. The CDR3: CSARDRENYGYTF.

The chain uses TRBV6-5 and TRBJ2-3. The CDR3 covers 14 residues. CDR1 MNHEY and CDR2 SVGAGI come from the germline V gene. The CDR3 reads CASSSLGDTDTQYF.

V gene TRBV28 combines with J gene TRBJ2-7; TCRdb outputs TRBD2, but without DNA this stays unchecked. The CDR3 contains 18 residues. Germline values: CDR1 MDHEN, CDR2 SYDVKM. The CDR3 is CATDPIRLAGGSSYEQYF.

This sequence joins TRBV4-2 and TRBJ2-1; the TRBD2 assignment by TCRdb is unverifiable without DNA. The CDR3 loop spans 17 amino acids. Germline CDR1 LGHNA, CDR2 YNFKEQ. CDR3 residues: CASSHLSPSGRANEQFF.